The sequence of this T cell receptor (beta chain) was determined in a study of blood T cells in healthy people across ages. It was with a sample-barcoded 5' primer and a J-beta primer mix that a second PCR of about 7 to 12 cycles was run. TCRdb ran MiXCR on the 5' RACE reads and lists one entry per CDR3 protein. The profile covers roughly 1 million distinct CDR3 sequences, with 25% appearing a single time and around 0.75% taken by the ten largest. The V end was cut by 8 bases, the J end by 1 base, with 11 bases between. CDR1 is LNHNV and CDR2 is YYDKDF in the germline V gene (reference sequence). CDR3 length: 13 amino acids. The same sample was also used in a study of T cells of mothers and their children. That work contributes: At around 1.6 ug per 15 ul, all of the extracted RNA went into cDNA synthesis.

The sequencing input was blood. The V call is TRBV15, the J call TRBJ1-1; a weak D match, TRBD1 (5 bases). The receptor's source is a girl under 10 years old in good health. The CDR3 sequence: CATRDSGNTEAFF. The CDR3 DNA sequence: TGTGCCACCCGTGACAGCGGGAACACTGAAGCTTTCTTT. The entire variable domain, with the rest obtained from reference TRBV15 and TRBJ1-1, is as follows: DAMVIQNPRYQVTQFGKPVTLSCSQTLNHNVMYWYQQKSSQAPKLLFHYYDKDFNNEADTPDNFQSRRPNTSFCFLDIRSPGLGDTAMYLCATRDSGNTEAFFGQGTRLTVV.